This entry describes one T cell receptor beta chain. This clonotype is medium-sized (0.01 to 0.1%) in terms of sample share. One base away there is no much larger clone; base qualities are not given. Synthesis of TCR cDNA relied on 5'RACE template switching, a step that introduced a universal primer site along with unique molecular identifiers. Priming of cDNA synthesis was performed from both the TCR alpha and TCR beta constant segments. Library amplification used two PCR steps, and the second PCR step added sample barcodes and sequencing adapters. Sequencing of libraries was performed on Illumina HiSeq 2500 (2x100 bp) or NovaSeq (2x150 bp). In the original analysis: Demultiplexing of reads and collapsing into UMI consensus sequences were performed with MIGEC, and V(D)J alignment was carried out with MiXCR. Using edgeR on replicate PBMC samples, clonotypes were called vaccine-responding if FDR was below 0.01 and the log2 fold change was above 5 up to day 15. Each bulk clonotype received a CD4 or CD8 identity based on whether the sequenced CD4 or CD8 repertoire contained that clonotype at higher abundance. To estimate how each clone was distributed across memory phenotypes, clonotype frequencies in memory subsets were weighted by FACS-sorted cell numbers. TCRdb reran the public reads through fastp at Q25 and MiXCR, keeping productive beta chains. All rows with the same CDR3 protein become a single entry with the most common DNA and genes. The V and J calls and clone size come from TCRdb's table, not from the authors' own analysis. For this sample there are more than 25,000 distinct CDR3 sequences; roughly 6.1% appear just once. The ten top clones hold 20% to 25% of the sample.

The source of the sample is a study of T cells after yellow fever vaccination (dated by TCRdb to the late 2010s). Describing the broader study: Staining for CD3, CD45RA, CCR7 and CD95 was used to sort memory subsets (EM, EMRA, CM and Tscm) on a BD FACS Aria III. Bulk PBMC replicates and cell subsets were isolated from blood drawn at multiple timepoints before and after both primary and secondary immunization. Two healthy male donors made up the cohort, one aged 18 to 29 years and the other aged 30 to 40 years. Memory subsets were sorted on days 0, 15 and 45 and at 18 months following primary vaccination, and on days 0, 15 and 45 following the 30-year booster. To follow T-cell clones before and after both primary and booster YFV17D yellow fever vaccination, bulk TCR alpha and beta repertoires underwent longitudinal sequencing. Libraries from fractions with low cell numbers were prepared with the SMART-Seq v4 Ultra Low Input RNA kit.

Cut back by 5 bases and 4 bases, the V and J ends lie 12 bases apart. From cysteine to phenylalanine, the CDR3 is 14 amino acids long. Only the CDR3 DNA stays, 42 bases, in frame from base 1. Broader findings and caveats from the paper: The study included only two donors, which limits how far the findings can be generalized. Most clones expanded after primary vaccination (around 96% of CD4 and approximately 90% of CD8) were re-detected after the booster, suggesting that broad memory maintenance occurred. On day 0, almost all vaccine-responding clonotypes were below detection in the sorted memory subsets. The secondary T-cell response was weaker than the primary response but faster, peaking on day 5 instead of day 15. FACS-sorted repertoires could contain abundant contaminating clonotypes from the bulk population, so computational filtering was required. A small fraction of clonotypes showed up in both the CD4 and CD8 compartments, probably as a result of convergent recombination.

This specimen's treatment or condition label, per the study, means: live attenuated yellow fever vaccine strain. A standard Ficoll-Paque protocol was used to isolate PBMCs from peripheral blood. The RNeasy Micro Kit was used to extract RNA from sorted memory subsets. The sequence joins TRBV12-3 or TRBV12-4 to TRBJ2-1, with a tentative D gene TRBD1 over 6 matching bases. Sample: PBMCs, either bulk or a sorted T-cell subset (CD4+, CD8+, memory, or dextramer-sorted; not recorded which), taken on the day of the yellow fever booster vaccination. The TCR was taken from a man younger than 45 who received the YFV17D yellow fever vaccine. CDR3 sequence: CASSIRTEYNEQFF. The DNA reads as follows: TGTGCCAGCAGTATAAGGACAGAATACAATGAGCAGTTCTTC.